The T cell receptor beta chain under discussion was sequenced for a study of cytomegalovirus exposure and HLA in healthy donors. Overall study findings and caveats: It was reported that TCR beta sequences correctly inferred the HLA-A and HLA-B alleles for most subjects. Among donors in an Asian-associated ancestry cluster, a later analysis reportedly found fewer N-insertions than the roughly 730-donor mean. TCR beta chain V- and J-gene trimming was linked, in a later analysis, to a missense variant in DCLRE1C.

CDR3 length: 14 residues. From germline, CDR1 is SQVTM and CDR2 ANQGSEA. Trimming took 3 bases from V and 6 from J, leaving 15 bases between them. On this clone itself: Its antigen is not known.

The PCR was carried out with 60 Vbeta primers and 13 Jbeta primers. Assay: immunoSEQ multiplex PCR; the TCRdb copy retains only in-frame clones and omits some. Here the sample spans some 150,000 clones, 65% to 85% being singletons. What was sequenced was PBMCs. The chain couples TRBV29-1 to TRBJ1-5; maybe TRBD1 (6 bases). The receptor comes from a woman between 35 and 50 years old in good health and CMV-seropositive. CDR3: CSVEDRDSRQPQHF. DNA of the CDR3: TGCAGCGTTGAGGACAGAGACTCTCGTCAGCCCCAGCATTTT.